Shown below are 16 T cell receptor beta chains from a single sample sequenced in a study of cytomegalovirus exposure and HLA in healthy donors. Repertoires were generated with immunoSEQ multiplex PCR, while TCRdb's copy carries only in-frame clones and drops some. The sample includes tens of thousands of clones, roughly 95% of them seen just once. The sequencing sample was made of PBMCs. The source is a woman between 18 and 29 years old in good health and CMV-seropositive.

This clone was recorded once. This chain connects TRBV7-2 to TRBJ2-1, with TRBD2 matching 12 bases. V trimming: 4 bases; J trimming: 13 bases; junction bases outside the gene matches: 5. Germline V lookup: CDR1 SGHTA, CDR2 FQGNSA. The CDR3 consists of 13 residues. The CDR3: CASSSLAGGRQFF. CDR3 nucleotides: TGTGCCAGCAGCTCCCTAGCGGGGGGGCGTCAGTTCTTC.

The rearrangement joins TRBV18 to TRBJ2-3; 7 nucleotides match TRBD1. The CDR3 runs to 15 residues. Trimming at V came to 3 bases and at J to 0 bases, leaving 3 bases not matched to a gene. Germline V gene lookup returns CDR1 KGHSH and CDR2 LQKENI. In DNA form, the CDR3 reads TGTGCCAGCTCACCGGGACAGCTTAGCACAGATACGCAGTATTTT. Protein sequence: CASSPGQLSTDTQYF.

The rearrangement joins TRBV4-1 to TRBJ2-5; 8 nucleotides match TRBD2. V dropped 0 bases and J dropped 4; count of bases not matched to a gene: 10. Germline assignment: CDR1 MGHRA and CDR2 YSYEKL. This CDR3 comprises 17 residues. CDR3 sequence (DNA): TGCGCCAGCAGCCAAGATTCGGCGCTAGCGGGCGGAGAGACCCAGTACTTC. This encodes CASSQDSALAGGETQYF.

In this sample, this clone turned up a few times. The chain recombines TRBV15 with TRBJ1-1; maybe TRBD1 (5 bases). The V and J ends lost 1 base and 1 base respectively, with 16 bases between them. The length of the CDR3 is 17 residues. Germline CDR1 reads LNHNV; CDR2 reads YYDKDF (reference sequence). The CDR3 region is CATSRGSFAGTNTEAFF. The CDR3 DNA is TGTGCCACCAGCAGAGGTTCTTTCGCGGGGACGAACACTGAAGCTTTCTTT.

The CDR3 region has the DNA TGTGCCAGCAGCAATATAGGACTAGCGGGATACGAGCAGTACTTC. This encodes CASSNIGLAGYEQYF. The chain couples TRBV7-2 to TRBJ2-7; 12 positions agree with TRBD2. J gave up 4 bases and V 5 bases, and 6 bases lay outside the gene matches. CDR1 and CDR2 (germline): SGHTA, FQGNSA. The CDR3 is 15 amino acids.

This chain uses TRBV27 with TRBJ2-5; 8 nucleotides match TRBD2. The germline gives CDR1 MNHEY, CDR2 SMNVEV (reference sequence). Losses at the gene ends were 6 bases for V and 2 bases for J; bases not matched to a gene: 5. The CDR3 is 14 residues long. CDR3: CASSQRGRQETQYF. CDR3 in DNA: TGTGCCAGCAGCCAGCGGGGGAGGCAAGAGACCCAGTACTTC.

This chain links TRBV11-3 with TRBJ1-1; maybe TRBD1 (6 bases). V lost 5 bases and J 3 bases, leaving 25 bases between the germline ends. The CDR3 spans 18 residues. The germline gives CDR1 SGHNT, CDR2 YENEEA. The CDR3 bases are TGTGCCAGCAGCCAACGGGCCCTCCCGGGAGGGGGTGACACTGAAGCTTTCTTT. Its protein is CASSQRALPGGGDTEAFF.

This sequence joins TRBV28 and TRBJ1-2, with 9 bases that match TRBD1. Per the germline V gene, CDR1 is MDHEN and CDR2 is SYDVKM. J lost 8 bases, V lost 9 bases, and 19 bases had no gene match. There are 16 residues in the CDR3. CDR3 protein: CASTQNSRTGVRGYTF. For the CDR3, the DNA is TGTGCCAGTACCCAAAACTCGCGGACAGGGGTAAGGGGCTACACCTTC.

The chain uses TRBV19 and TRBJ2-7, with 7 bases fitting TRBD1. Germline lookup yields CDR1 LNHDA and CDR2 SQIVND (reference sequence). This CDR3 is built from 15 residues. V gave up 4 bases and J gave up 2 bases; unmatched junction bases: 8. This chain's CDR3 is CASSTYRGLAYEQYF. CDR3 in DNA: TGTGCCAGTAGTACTTACAGGGGCCTTGCCTACGAGCAGTACTTC. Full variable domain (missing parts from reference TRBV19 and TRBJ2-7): DGGITQSPKYLFRKEGQNVTLSCEQNLNHDAMYWYRQDPGQGLRLIYYSQIVNDFQKGDIAEGYSVSREKKESFPLTVTSAQKNPTAFYLCASSTYRGLAYEQYFGPGTRLTVT.

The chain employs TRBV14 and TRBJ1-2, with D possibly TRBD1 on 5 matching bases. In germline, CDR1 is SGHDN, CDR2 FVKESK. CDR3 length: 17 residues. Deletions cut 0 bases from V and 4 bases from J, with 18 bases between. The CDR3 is CASSQEQGHDSPYGYTF. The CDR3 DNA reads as TGTGCCAGCAGCCAAGAACAAGGACACGACAGTCCCTATGGCTACACCTTC. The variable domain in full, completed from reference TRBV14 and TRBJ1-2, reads EAGVTQFPSHSVIEKGQTVTLRCDPISGHDNLYWYRRVMGKEIKFLLHFVKESKQDESGMPNNRFLAERTGGTYSTLKVQPAELEDSGVYFCASSQEQGHDSPYGYTFGSGTRLTVV.

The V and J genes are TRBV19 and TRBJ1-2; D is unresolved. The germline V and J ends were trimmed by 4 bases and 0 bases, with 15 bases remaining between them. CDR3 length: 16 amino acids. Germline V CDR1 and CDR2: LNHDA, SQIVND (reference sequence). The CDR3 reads CASSTLEEAANYGYTF. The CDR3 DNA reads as TGTGCCAGTAGTACCCTCGAGGAGGCCGCTAACTATGGCTACACCTTC.

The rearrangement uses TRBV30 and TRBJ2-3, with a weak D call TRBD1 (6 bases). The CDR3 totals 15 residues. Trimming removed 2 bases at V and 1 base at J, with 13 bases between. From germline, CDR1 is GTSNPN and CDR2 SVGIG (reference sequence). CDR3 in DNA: TGTGCCTGGAGTAGGGGGAGAAGGGGCACAGATACGCAGTATTTT. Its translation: CAWSRGRRGTDTQYF.

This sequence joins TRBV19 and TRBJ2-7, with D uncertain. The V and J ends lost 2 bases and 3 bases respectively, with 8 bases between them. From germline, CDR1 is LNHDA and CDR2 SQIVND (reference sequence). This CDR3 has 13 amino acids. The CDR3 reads CASSISYGYEQYF. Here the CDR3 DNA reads TGTGCCAGTAGTATATCCTACGGCTACGAGCAGTACTTC.

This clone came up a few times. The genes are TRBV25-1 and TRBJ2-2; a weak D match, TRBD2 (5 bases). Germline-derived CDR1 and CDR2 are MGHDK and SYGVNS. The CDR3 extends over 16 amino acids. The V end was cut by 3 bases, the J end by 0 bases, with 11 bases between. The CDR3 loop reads CASSEGSDPNTGELFF. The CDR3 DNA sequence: TGTGCCAGCAGTGAGGGTAGCGATCCGAACACCGGGGAGCTGTTTTTT.

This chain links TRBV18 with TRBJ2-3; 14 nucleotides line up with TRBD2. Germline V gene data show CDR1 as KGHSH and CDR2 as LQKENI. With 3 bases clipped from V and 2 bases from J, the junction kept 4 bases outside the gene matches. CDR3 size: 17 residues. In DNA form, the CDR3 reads TGTGCCAGCTCACCGGGGACTAGCGGGGGATCCACAGATACGCAGTATTTT. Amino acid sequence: CASSPGTSGGSTDTQYF.

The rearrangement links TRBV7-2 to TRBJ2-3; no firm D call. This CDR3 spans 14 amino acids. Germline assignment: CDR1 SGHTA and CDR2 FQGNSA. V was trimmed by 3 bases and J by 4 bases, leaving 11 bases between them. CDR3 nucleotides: TGTGCCAGCAGCTTTAAGGTCCAGGCAGATACGCAGTATTTT. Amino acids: CASSFKVQADTQYF.